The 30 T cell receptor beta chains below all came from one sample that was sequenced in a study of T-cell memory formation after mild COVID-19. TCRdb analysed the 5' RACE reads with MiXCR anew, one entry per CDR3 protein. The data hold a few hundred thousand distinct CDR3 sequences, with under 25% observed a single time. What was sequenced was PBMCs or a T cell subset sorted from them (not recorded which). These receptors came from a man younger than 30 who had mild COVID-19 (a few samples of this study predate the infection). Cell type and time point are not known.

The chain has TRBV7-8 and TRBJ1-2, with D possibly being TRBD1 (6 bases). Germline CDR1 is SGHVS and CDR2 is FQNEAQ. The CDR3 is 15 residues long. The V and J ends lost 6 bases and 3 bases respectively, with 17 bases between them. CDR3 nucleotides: TGTGCCAGCAGTTCACACGGGGGCGAGGACTATGGCTACACCTTC. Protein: CASSSHGGEDYGYTF.

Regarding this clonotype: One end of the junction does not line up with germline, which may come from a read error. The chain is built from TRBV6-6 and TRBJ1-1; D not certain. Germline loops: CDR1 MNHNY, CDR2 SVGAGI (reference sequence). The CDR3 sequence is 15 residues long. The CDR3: CASSYHLGIGTEAFF. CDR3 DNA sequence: TGTGCAAGCAGTTACCATTTGGGGATTGGCACTGAAGCTTTCTTT.

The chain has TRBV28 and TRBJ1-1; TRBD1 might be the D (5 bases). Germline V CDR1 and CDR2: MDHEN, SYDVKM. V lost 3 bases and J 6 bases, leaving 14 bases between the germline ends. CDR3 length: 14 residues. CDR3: CASSFLRGFAEAFF. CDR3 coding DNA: TGTGCCAGCAGTTTTTTGCGGGGGTTTGCTGAAGCTTTCTTT.

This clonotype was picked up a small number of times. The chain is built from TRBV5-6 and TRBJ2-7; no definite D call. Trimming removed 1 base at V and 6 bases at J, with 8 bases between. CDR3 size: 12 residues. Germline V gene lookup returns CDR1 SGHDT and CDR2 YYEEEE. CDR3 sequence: CASSLYRAEQYV. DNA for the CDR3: TGTGCCAGCAGCTTGTACCGGGCCGAGCAGTACGTC.

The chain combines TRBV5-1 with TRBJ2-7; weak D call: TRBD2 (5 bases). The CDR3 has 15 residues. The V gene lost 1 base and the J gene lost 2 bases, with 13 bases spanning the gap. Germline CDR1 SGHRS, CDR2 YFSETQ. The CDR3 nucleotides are TGCGCCAGCAGCTTGAGCGGTTCCCTTACCTACGAGCAGTACTTC. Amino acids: CASSLSGSLTYEQYF.

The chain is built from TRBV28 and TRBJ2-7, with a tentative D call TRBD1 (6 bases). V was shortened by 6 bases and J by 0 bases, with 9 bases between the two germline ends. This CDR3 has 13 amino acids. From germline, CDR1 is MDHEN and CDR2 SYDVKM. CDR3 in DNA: TGTGCCAGCAGCACAGGGTTCTCCTACGAGCAGTACGTC. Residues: CASSTGFSYEQYV.

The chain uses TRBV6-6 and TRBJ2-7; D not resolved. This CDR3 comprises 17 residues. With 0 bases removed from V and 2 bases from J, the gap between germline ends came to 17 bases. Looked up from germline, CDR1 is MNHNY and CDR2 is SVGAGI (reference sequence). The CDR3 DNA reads TGTGCCAGCAGTTACTCGAGTACGGGCCTAACCACCTACGAGCAGTACGTC. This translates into CASSYSSTGLTTYEQYV.

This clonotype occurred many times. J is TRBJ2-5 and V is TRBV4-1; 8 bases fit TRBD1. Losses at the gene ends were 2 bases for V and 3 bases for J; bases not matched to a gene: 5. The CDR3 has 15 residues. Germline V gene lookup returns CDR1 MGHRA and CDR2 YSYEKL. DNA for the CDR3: TGCGCCAGCAGCCAAAGGGGACAGGCAGAAGAGACCCAGTACTTC. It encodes CASSQRGQAEETQYF.

CDR3 sequence: CASGQGSEQYF. In DNA form, the CDR3 reads TGTGCCAGCGGACAAGGCTCCGAGCAGTACTTC. The chain couples TRBV7-8 to TRBJ2-7; D possibly corresponds to TRBD1 (5 bases). The V gene's germline CDR1 is SGHVS and CDR2 FQNEAQ. The CDR3 covers 11 residues. V gave up 8 bases and J gave up 6 bases, with 11 bases separating them. Full variable domain (rest looked up from reference TRBV7-8 and TRBJ2-7): GAGVSQSPRYKVAKRGQDVALRCDPISGHVSLFWYQQALGQGPEFLTYFQNEAQLDKSGLPSDRFFAERPEGSVSTLKIQRTQQEDSAVYLCASGQGSEQYFGPGTRLTVT.

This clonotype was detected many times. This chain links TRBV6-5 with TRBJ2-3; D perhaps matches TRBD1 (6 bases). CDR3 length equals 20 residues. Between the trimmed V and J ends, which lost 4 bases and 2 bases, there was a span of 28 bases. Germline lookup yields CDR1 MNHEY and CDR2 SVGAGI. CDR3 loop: CASSSPPGRGRGTATDTQYF. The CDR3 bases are TGTGCCAGCAGTTCCCCCCCGGGCAGGGGAAGGGGCACGGCCACAGATACGCAGTATTTT.

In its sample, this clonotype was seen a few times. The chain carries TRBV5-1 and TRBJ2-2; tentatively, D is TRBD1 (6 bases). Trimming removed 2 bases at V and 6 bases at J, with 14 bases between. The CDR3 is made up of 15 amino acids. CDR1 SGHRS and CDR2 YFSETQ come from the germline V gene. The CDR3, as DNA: TGCGCCAGCAGCTTCCGGGACACCCTGCCCGGGGAGCTGTTTTTT. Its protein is CASSFRDTLPGELFF.

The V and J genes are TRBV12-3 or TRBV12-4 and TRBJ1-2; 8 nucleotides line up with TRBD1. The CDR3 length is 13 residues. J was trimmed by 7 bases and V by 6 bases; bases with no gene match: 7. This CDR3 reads CASRDQGAGGYTF. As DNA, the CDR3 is TGTGCCAGCAGGGACCAGGGGGCGGGTGGCTACACCTTC.

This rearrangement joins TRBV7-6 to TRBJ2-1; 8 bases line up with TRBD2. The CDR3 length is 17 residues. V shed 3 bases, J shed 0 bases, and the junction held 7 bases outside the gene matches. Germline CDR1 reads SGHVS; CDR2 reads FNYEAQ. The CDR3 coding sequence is TGTGCCAGCAGCTTGGGCGGGGGGCTGAGCTCCTACAATGAGCAGTTCTTC. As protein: CASSLGGGLSSYNEQFF. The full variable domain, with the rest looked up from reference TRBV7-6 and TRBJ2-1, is GAGVSQSPRYKVTKRGQDVALRCDPISGHVSLYWYRQALGQGPEFLTYFNYEAQQDKSGLPNDRFSAERPEGSISTLTIQRTEQRDSAMYRCASSLGGGLSSYNEQFFGPGTRLTVL.

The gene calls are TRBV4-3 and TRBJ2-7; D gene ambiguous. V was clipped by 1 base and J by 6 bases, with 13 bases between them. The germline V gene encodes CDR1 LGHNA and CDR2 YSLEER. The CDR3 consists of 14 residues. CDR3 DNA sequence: TGCGCCAGCAGCCAAGGTACCACAGCCAGCGAGCAGTACTTC. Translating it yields CASSQGTTASEQYF.

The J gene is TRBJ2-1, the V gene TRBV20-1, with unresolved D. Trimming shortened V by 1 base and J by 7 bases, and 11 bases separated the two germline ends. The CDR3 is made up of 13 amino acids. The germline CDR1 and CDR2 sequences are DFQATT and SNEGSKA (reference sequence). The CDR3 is CSARAPTQNEQFF. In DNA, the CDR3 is TGCAGTGCTAGAGCTCCAACACAGAATGAGCAGTTCTTC.

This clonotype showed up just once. The CDR3 region has the DNA TGTGCCACCAGTTCCGAGGGGGGCAATCAGCCCCAGCATTTT. Its protein product is CATSSEGGNQPQHF. The V gene is TRBV15, the J gene TRBJ1-5, with a possible D match to TRBD1 (6 bases). The ends were cut back, 6 bases at V and 2 bases at J, with 11 bases in the middle. The CDR3 loop spans 14 amino acids. Per germline, CDR1 LNHNV and CDR2 YYDKDF (reference sequence).

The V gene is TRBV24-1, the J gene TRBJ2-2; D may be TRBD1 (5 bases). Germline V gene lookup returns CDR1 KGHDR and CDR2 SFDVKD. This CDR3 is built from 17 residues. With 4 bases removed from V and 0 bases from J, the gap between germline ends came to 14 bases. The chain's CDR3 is CATSEQTVTANTGELFF. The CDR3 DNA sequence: TGTGCCACCAGTGAACAGACAGTCACGGCGAACACCGGGGAGCTGTTTTTT.

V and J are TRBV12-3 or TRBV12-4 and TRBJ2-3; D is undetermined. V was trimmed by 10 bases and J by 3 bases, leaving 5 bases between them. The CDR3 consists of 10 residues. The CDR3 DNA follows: TGTGCCACCGTTACAGATACGCAGTATTTT. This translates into CATVTDTQYF.

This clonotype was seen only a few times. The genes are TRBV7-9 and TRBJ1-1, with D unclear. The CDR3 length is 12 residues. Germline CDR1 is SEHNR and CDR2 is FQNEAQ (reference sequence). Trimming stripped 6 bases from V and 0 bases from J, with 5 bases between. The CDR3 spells CASRNLNTEAFF. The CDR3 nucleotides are TGTGCCAGCAGAAACTTGAACACTGAAGCTTTCTTT.

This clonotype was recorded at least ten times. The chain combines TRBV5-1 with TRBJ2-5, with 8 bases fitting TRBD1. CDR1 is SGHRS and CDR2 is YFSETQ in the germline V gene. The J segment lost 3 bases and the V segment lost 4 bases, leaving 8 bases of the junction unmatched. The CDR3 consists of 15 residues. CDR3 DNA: TGCGCCAGCAGCCTGGGTCCGACAGGGGAAGAGACCCAGTACTTC. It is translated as CASSLGPTGEETQYF.

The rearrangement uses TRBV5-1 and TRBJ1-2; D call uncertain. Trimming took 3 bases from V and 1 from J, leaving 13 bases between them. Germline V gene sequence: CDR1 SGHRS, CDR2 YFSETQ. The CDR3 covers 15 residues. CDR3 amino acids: CASSSNGNLNYGYTF. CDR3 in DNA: TGCGCCAGCAGCTCGAACGGAAACCTTAACTATGGCTACACCTTC.

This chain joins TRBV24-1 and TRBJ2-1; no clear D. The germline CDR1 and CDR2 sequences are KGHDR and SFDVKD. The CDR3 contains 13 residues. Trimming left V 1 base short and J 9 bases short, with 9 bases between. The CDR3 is CATSDFPSSEQFF. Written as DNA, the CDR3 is TGTGCCACCAGTGATTTTCCAAGTAGTGAGCAGTTCTTC.

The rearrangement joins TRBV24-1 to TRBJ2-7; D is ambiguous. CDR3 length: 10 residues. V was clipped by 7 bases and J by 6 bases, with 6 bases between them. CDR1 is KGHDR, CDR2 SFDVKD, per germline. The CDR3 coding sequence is TGTGCCACCAGCCCGTCCGAGCAGTACTTC. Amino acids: CATSPSEQYF.

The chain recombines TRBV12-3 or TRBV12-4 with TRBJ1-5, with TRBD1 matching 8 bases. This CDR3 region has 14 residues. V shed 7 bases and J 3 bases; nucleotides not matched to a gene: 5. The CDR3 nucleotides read TGTGCCAGCAATCGACAGGGGCCCAATCAGCCCCAGCATTTT. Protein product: CASNRQGPNQPQHF.

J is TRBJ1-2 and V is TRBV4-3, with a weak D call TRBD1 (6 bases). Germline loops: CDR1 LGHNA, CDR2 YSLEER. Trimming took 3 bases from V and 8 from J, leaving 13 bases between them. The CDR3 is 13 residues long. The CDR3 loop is CASSQRGAYGYTF. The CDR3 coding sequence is TGCGCCAGCAGCCAGAGGGGGGCTTACGGCTACACCTTC.

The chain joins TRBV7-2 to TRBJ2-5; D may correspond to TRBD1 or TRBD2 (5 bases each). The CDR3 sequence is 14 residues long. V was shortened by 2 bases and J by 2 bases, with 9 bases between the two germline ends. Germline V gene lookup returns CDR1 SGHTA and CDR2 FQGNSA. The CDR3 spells CASSLLWGQETQYF. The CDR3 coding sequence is TGTGCCAGCAGCTTACTGTGGGGGCAAGAGACCCAGTACTTC.

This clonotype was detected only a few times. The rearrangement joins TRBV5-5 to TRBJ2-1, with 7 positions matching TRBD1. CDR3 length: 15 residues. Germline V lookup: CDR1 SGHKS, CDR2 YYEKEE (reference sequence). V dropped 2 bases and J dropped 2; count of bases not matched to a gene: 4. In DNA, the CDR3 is TGTGCCAGCAGCTTCAGTCAGGGGGCCTACAATGAGCAGTTCTTC. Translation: CASSFSQGAYNEQFF. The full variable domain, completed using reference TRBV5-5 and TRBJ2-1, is DAGVTQSPTHLIKTRGQQVTLRCSPISGHKSVSWYQQVLGQGPQFIFQYYEKEERGRGNFPDRFSARQFPNYSSELNVNALLLGDSALYLCASSFSQGAYNEQFFGPGTRLTVL.

CDR3: CASGRISYEQYV. In nucleotides, the CDR3 is TGTGCCAGCGGTCGAATCTCCTACGAGCAGTACGTC. V and J are TRBV28 and TRBJ2-7; D gene ambiguous. The CDR3 has 12 residues. Germline values: CDR1 MDHEN, CDR2 SYDVKM. Trimming took 8 bases from V and 0 from J, leaving 8 bases between them.

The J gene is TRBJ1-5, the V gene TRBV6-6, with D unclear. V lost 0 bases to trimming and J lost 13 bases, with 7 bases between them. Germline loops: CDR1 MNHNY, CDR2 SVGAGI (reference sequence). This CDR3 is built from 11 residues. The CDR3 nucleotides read TGTGCCAGCAGTTACTCAGCCGGGCAGCATTTT. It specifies CASSYSAGQHF.

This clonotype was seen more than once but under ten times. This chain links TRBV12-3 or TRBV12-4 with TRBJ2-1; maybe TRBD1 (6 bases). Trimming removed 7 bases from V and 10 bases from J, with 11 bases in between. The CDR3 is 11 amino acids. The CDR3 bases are TGTGCCAGCACGGTGAGGGGGGAGCAGTTCTTC. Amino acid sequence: CASTVRGEQFF.